The 19 T cell receptor beta chains listed next were all sequenced from one sample in a study of blood T cells in healthy people across ages. Using a J-beta primer mix together with a sample-barcoded 5' primer, a second PCR was run for about 7 to 12 cycles. TCRdb itself ran the 5' RACE reads through MiXCR, one entry per CDR3 protein. The sample lists approximately 1,700,000 distinct CDR3 sequences; approximately 40% were seen once. Sequencing input: blood. These receptor sequences come from a human donor in good health.

CDR3 DNA sequence: TGCAGCGCCATGACCCAGGGTACTCCGATGGGGCCCCAGCATTTT. Translating it yields CSAMTQGTPMGPQHF. This rearrangement joins TRBV29-1 to TRBJ1-5; a possible D gene is TRBD1 (5 bases). The CDR3 sequence is 15 residues long. Between the trimmed V and J ends, which lost 7 bases and 9 bases, there was a span of 25 bases. CDR1 and CDR2 (germline): SQVTM, ANQGSEA.

The CDR3, as DNA: TGTGCCAGCAGCTCGAACTCGGCTGCGAACATTCAGTACTTC. It yields the protein CASSSNSAANIQYF. The chain has TRBV7-3 and TRBJ2-7; D gene uncertain. The DNA end favors TRBJ2-4, so the J call may be wrong. From germline, CDR1 is SGHTA and CDR2 FQGTGA. CDR3 length: 14 residues.

Remarks on this clonotype: Germline and junction disagree at one end, which may indicate a read error. J is TRBJ2-1 and V is TRBV20-1; no firm D call. The CDR3 runs to 16 residues. Germline CDR1 reads DFQATT; CDR2 reads SNEGSKA (reference sequence). In nucleotides, the CDR3 is TGCGGTGCCCGGAGTGGAGAGCGTCCCCTCTACAATGAGCAGTTCTTC. This gives the protein CGARSGERPLYNEQFF.

V and J are TRBV4-1 and TRBJ2-7; no clear D gene. TRBJ2-5 matches the DNA end more closely, so the J call is doubtful. The CDR3 is 13 amino acids. From germline, CDR1 is MGHRA and CDR2 YSYEKL. CDR3 bases: TGCGCCAGCAGCCAAGGCCCCGCAGAGACCCAGTACTTC. It specifies CASSQGPAETQYF.

This clonotype was observed a few times. The chain joins TRBV7-9 to TRBJ2-5; 7 bases line up with TRBD2. The length of the CDR3 is 14 residues. Germline-derived CDR1 and CDR2 are SEHNR and FQNEAQ (reference sequence). After removal of 9 bases from V and 4 bases from J, the junction contained 11 bases not matched to a gene. DNA of the CDR3: TGTGCCAGTCAAATAGACGGGGGGAGAGAGACCCAGTACTTC. Protein sequence: CASQIDGGRETQYF.

The genes are TRBV5-6 and TRBJ2-1; TRBD1 might be the D (6 bases). The germline gives CDR1 SGHDT, CDR2 YYEEEE. This CDR3 region has 15 residues. Trimming pared 1 base from V and 5 bases from J, leaving 13 bases between. The CDR3 sequence is CASSLWTAAHNEQFF. CDR3 DNA: TGTGCCAGCAGCTTGTGGACAGCCGCCCACAATGAGCAGTTCTTC.

V usage is TRBV7-2 and J usage is TRBJ1-2, with 7 bases fitting TRBD1. Germline CDR1 is SGHTA and CDR2 is FQGNSA. The CDR3 has 15 residues. The junction had 10 bases not matched to a gene; V was cut back by 1 base and J by 8 bases. This CDR3 reads CASSLVPGGPNGYTF. CDR3 nucleotide sequence: TGTGCCAGCAGCTTAGTCCCAGGGGGGCCGAACGGCTACACCTTC.

Here the CDR3 reads CASSGTGGAYEQPQHF. The CDR3 DNA reads as TGTGCCAGCAGTGGGACAGGGGGCGCGTACGAGCAGCCCCAGCATTTT. This rearrangement joins TRBV12-3 or TRBV12-4 to TRBJ1-5; 12 bases are shared with TRBD1. The CDR3 extends over 16 amino acids. Trimming cost V 5 bases and J 7 bases; bases outside gene matches: 9.

This clonotype has at least ten counts. The rearrangement links TRBV7-2 to TRBJ2-1, with 7 bases that match TRBD2. V gave up 3 bases and J gave up 4 bases; unmatched junction bases: 6. The CDR3 is 15 residues long. Germline V gene data show CDR1 as SGHTA and CDR2 as FQGNSA. Here the CDR3 DNA reads TGTGCCAGCAGCTTCCTTAGCGGGCCTTACAATGAGCAGTTCTTC. It yields the protein CASSFLSGPYNEQFF.

The chain has TRBV7-2 and TRBJ2-3, with 9 bases fitting TRBD2. This CDR3 is 16 amino acids long. V was clipped by 2 bases and J by 1 base; unmatched bases: 4. Per germline, CDR1 SGHTA and CDR2 FQGNSA. The CDR3 sequence: CASSLLAGQGTDTQYF. CDR3 sequence (DNA): TGTGCCAGCAGCTTACTAGCGGGGCAAGGCACAGATACGCAGTATTTT.

The chain recombines TRBV7-3 with TRBJ1-2; D possibly corresponds to TRBD1 (5 bases). CDR1 SGHTA and CDR2 FQGTGA come from the germline V gene. CDR3 length: 17 residues. Trimming removed 1 base from V and 5 bases from J, with 20 bases in between. The CDR3 loop reads CASSLIRRDRRGYGYTF. The DNA of the CDR3 is TGTGCCAGCAGCTTAATTCGAAGGGACCGAAGGGGTTATGGCTACACCTTC.

The genes are TRBV28 and TRBJ2-3, with 7 bases that match TRBD2. CDR3 length: 16 amino acids. Trimming cost V 1 base and J 5 bases; bases outside gene matches: 9. CDR1 is MDHEN and CDR2 is SYDVKM in the germline V gene. The CDR3 DNA follows: TGTGCCAGCAGTTTATCTAAAGCGGGATGGGGAGATACGCAGTATTTT. Translated, it gives CASSLSKAGWGDTQYF.

As regards this clonotype: The junction departs from the called germline gene at one end, perhaps through a read error. This chain connects TRBV7-2 to TRBJ2-5; D gene ambiguous. There are 14 residues in the CDR3. Looked up from germline, CDR1 is SGHTA and CDR2 is FQGNSA. The CDR3 spells CVSSLAGFWETQYF. The CDR3 DNA sequence: TGTGTCAGCAGCTTAGCTGGTTTTTGGGAGACCCAGTACTTC. Full variable domain (outside the CDR3, taken from reference TRBV7-2 and TRBJ2-5): GAGVSQSPSNKVTEKGKDVELRCDPISGHTALYWYRQSLGQGLEFLIYFQGNSAPDKSGLPSDRFSAERTGGSVSTLTIQRTQQEDSAVYLCVSSLAGFWETQYFGPGTRLLVL.

The chain combines TRBV5-1 with TRBJ2-3; possible D gene TRBD1, 6 bases. The CDR3 is 14 amino acids. Germline CDR1 and CDR2: SGHRS and YFSETQ. V shed 4 bases and J shed 2 bases, with 11 bases lying between them. CDR3 nucleotide sequence: TGCGCCAGCAGCAAGGACAGCTACACAGATACGCAGTATTTT. Translation: CASSKDSYTDTQYF.

The rearrangement joins TRBV7-3 to TRBJ2-1, with TRBD2 matching over 9 bases. Germline CDR1 SGHTA, CDR2 FQGTGA. V lost 0 bases to trimming and J lost 9 bases; unmatched junction nucleotides: 6. The CDR3 length is 15 residues. For the CDR3, the DNA is TGTGCCAGCAGCTTAACCATCGCGGGGGGGGGTGAGCAGTTCTTC. Its protein product is CASSLTIAGGGEQFF.

The J gene is TRBJ2-7, the V gene TRBV13; possible D gene TRBD2, 6 bases. The CDR3 runs 12 residues. Germline assignment: CDR1 PRHDT and CDR2 FYEKMQ (reference sequence). Trimming left V 3 bases short and J 7 bases short, with 10 bases between. The CDR3 DNA follows: TGTGCCAGCAGCTTTCTGGCGGGGGAGCAGTACTTC. This sequence encodes CASSFLAGEQYF.

This chain connects TRBV10-3 to TRBJ2-1; no firm D call. This CDR3 comprises 12 residues. Per germline, CDR1 ENHRY and CDR2 SYGVKD. The V gene lost 5 bases and the J gene lost 6 bases, with 8 bases spanning the gap. The CDR3 DNA reads TGTGCCATCAGTCCCCCCGGCAATGAGCAGTTCTTC. Its protein product is CAISPPGNEQFF.

The chain has TRBV4-3 and TRBJ2-7; TRBD1 agrees at 10 bases. The CDR3 totals 15 residues. Germline V gene data show CDR1 as LGHNA and CDR2 as YSLEER. V lost 5 bases and J lost 7; bases outside the gene matches: 11. The CDR3 DNA follows: TGCGCCAGCAGCTTATACCGGGACAGGGGTATGGAGCAGTACTTC. Its protein is CASSLYRDRGMEQYF.

This chain links TRBV7-9 with TRBJ2-5; 12 bases align to TRBD2. From germline, CDR1 is SEHNR and CDR2 FQNEAQ (reference sequence). The CDR3 length is 18 residues. V gave up 3 bases and J gave up 0 bases; unmatched junction bases: 8. The CDR3 sequence: CASSFDGLAGSYQETQYF. Written as DNA, the CDR3 is TGTGCCAGCAGCTTCGACGGACTAGCGGGGTCGTACCAAGAGACCCAGTACTTC.